The rows below give T cell receptor beta chains drawn from one sample of a study of tumor and adjacent non-tumor tissue in lung cancer. MiXCR was run by TCRdb on the multiplex PCR reads, yielding one entry per CDR3 protein. This table has about 50,000 distinct CDR3 sequences, 74% appearing once. The sequencing sample was made of distant non-tumor lung tissue. The receptors here all came from a woman aged 55-70 years with non-small cell lung cancer. Both conserved end residues are part of each CDR3. The order of the fields is V gene, D gene, clone size, J gene, CDR3 DNA, CDR3 protein. A D gene is named only where the DNA matches it firmly. Clone size, where shown, is once, few, many, or a class for clones that have expanded.

>TRBV6-6|-|-|TRBJ1-6
TGTGCCAGTAGTGTTGATGAAGAGAGCTCCTACAATTCACCCCTCCACTTT
CASSVDEESSYNSPLHF
>TRBV29-1|-|-|TRBJ2-7
TGCAGTGTAGCCGGGATTAGGGCCTACGAGCAGTACTTC
CSVAGIRAYEQYF
>TRBV28|TRBD1|few|TRBJ2-6
TGTGCCAGCAGGGCGGACAGGGGGCTATCCGGGGCCAACGTCCTGACTTTC
CASRADRGLSGANVLTF
>TRBV5-1|-|-|TRBJ2-5
TGCGCCAGCAGCTTGATGGGACGTGCGCAAGAGACCCAGTACTTC
CASSLMGRAQETQYF
>TRBV6-6|-|-|TRBJ1-6
TGTGCCAGCACTTTTGATGAAGAGAGCTCCTATAATTCACTCCTCTACTTT
CASTFDEESSYNSLLYF
>TRBV28|-|-|TRBJ2-3
TGTACCAGCAGTTTTCGCTCACCAAGAGATACGCAGTATTTT
CTSSFRSPRDTQYF
>TRBV12-3/TRBV12-4|TRBD2|many|TRBJ2-7
TGTGCCAGCAGTTTAAAACGGGACAGATTAGCGGGGGGGTCCTACGAGCAGTACTTC
CASSLKRDRLAGGSYEQYF
>TRBV6-1|-|-|TRBJ2-2
TGTGCCGGGGAGACAGACAACACCGGGAAGCTGTTATTT
CAGETDNTGKLLF
>TRBV11-2|TRBD1|many|TRBJ1-5
TGTGCCAGCAGCCAGGGACAGCACTACAATCAGCCCCAGCATTTT
CASSQGQHYNQPQHF
>TRBV6-5|-|-|TRBJ1-1
TGTGCCAGCAGCGATACTGGGGGCTGGAGCACTGAAGCTTTTTTT
CASSDTGGWSTEAFF